Given below is one T cell receptor (beta chain) in context. Antigen specificity is unknown. The sample belongs to a study of vaccination and CD4 T cells after COVID-19. Background on the study: The control cultures got either a CEFX pool, an HIV-1 Nef pool, or no peptide at all. General study results and limits: Only after vaccination were a median 86.3% of convalescents' reactive clones seen. Median SARS-CoV-2-reactive clonotype numbers went up from approximately 21 to 40, but not significantly.

With the Oncomine TCR Beta short-read assay, DNA from cultured CD4+ T cells was sequenced. TCRdb re-derived calls from the PCR reads in MiXCR, one entry per CDR3 protein. Here the sample spans some 17,000 distinct CDR3 sequences, 40% to 50% being singletons. V shed 3 bases and J 4 bases; nucleotides not matched to a gene: 5. Germline V gene lookup returns CDR1 SGHTA and CDR2 FQGTGA. The CDR3 is made up of 15 amino acids. The treatment here: approximately 10-day PBMC culture with coronavirus spike peptide pools or control peptides (ViraFEST assay). PBMC cultures, at about 1.8 million cells per well, received 9.5 to 10 IU/ml IL-2 and around 9.6 ug/ml peptide pools.

This clonotype originated in a human donor who had recovered from COVID-19. This chain connects TRBV7-3 to TRBJ2-3; 9 positions match TRBD2. The sequences come from CD4+ T cells from blood, cultured in vitro, collected before SARS-CoV-2 vaccination. CDR3 residues: CASSLDSGGSDTQYF. CDR3 DNA sequence: TGTGCCAGCAGCTTGGATAGCGGGGGTTCAGATACGCAGTATTTT. The full variable domain, with the rest looked up from reference TRBV7-3 and TRBJ2-3, is GAGVSQTPSNKVTEKGKYVELRCDPISGHTALYWYRQSLGQGPEFLIYFQGTGAADDSGLPNDRFFAVRPEGSVSTLKIQRTERGDSAVYLCASSLDSGGSDTQYFGPGTRLTVL.